Described below is a single T cell receptor (beta chain) sequence and its context. This sample is part of a study of blood T cell repertoires in COVID-19. Background on the study: Samples representing acute and convalescent COVID-19 were sourced from the United States, Italy and Spain. T cells, B-cell-depleted T cells, or PBMCs provided the cDNA or gDNA that served as material.

The CDR3 covers 13 residues. Looked up from germline, CDR1 is SQVTM and CDR2 is ANQGSEA. Trimming left V 4 bases short and J 3 bases short, with 7 bases between. Patients in Seattle were enrolled during active infection, then followed longitudinally. Original methodology: Amplification of reference gene primers provided the estimated nucleated cell counts. Some clones are missing from TCRdb's copy, which holds only in-frame ones; the method was immunoSEQ multiplex PCR. From that table come the V and J calls and clone size; the DNA was used to work out D and trimming. Of about 180,000 clones listed, approximately 85% were seen once; the top ten hold 6.5% to 7.5%.

This rearrangement joins TRBV29-1 to TRBJ1-6, with D possibly matching TRBD1 (5 bases). What was sequenced was peripheral blood. The sequence was collected from a man at least 80 years old with COVID-19, enrolled during active disease. This CDR3 is CSVGQNYNSPLHF. The CDR3, as DNA: TGCAGCGTTGGACAGAACTATAATTCACCCCTCCACTTT.